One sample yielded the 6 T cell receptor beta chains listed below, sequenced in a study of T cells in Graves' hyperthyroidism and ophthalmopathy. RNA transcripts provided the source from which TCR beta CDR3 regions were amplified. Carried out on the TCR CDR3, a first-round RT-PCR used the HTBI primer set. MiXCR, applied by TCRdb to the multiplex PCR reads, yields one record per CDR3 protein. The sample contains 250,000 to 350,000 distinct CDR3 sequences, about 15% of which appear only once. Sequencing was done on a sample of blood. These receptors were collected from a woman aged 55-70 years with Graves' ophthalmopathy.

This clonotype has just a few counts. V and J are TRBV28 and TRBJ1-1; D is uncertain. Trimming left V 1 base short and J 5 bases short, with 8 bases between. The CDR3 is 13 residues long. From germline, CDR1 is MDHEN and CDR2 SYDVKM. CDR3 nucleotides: TGTGCCAGCAGTTTATATCGTGAGACTGAAGCTTTCTTT. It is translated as CASSLYRETEAFF.

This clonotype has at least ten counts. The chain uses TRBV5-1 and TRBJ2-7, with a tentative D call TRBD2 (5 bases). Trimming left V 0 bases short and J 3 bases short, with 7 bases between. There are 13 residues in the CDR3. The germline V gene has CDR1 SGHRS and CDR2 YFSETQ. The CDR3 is CASSLETNYEQYF. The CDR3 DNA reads TGCGCCAGCAGCTTGGAGACTAACTACGAGCAGTACTTC.

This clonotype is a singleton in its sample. This CDR3 reads CASSLRGEGTGLNYGYTF. CDR3 coding DNA: TGTGCCAGCAGCTTACGGGGGGAGGGGACAGGACTTAACTATGGCTACACCTTC. The V gene is TRBV7-8, the J gene TRBJ1-2, with 8 bases that match TRBD1. The V and J ends lost 2 bases and 1 base, in that order; junction bases with no gene match: 12. Per the germline V gene, CDR1 is SGHVS and CDR2 is FQNEAQ. The CDR3 is 18 amino acids.

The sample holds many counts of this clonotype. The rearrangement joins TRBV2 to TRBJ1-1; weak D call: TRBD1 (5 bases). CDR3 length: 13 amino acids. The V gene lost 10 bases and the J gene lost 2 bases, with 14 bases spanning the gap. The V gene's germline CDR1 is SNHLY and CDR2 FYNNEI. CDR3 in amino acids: CAIGGELNTEAFF. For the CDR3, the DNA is TGTGCCATCGGAGGGGAGCTCAACACTGAAGCTTTCTTT.

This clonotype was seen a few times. CDR3 sequence: CASSVTGGETQYF. The CDR3 coding sequence is TGTGCCAGCAGCGTAACCGGTGGGGAGACCCAGTACTTC. The chain has TRBV9 and TRBJ2-5; D uncertain. CDR1 and CDR2 (germline): SGDLS, YYNGEE. The CDR3 has 13 amino acids. V lost 1 base to trimming and J lost 5 bases, with 9 bases between them.

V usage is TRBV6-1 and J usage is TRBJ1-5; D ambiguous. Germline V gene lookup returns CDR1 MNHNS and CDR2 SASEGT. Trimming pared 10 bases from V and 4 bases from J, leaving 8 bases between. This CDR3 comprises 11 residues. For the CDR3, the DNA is TGTGCCACCAGAGGGAATCAGCCCCAGCATTTT. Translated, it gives CATRGNQPQHF.